The source of this T cell receptor (beta chain) is a study of low-dose radiotherapy and immunotherapy resistance in tumors. In this sample, this clonotype turned up many times. This CDR3 has 16 residues. Germline CDR1 reads SGHRS; CDR2 reads YFSETQ. The germline V and J ends were trimmed by 3 bases and 0 bases, with 12 bases remaining between them. TRAV- and TRBV-specific primers primed first-strand cDNA, covering alpha and beta chains. TCR amplification involved approximately 20 PCR cycles with a constant-region primer and V-primer adapter. One entry per CDR3 protein, called by TCRdb with MiXCR from the reads. The repertoire consists of roughly 100,000 distinct CDR3 sequences, with around 20% occurring once and the leading ten covering roughly 13%. As for time point: after trial treatment. Treatment: LDRT plus nivolumab, ipilimumab, low-dose cyclophosphamide and aspirin (RACIN trial).

The chain is built from TRBV5-1 and TRBJ2-2, with D maybe TRBD1 (6 bases). The material sequenced was PBMCs, taken after low-dose radiotherapy plus immunotherapy. This sequence was found in a female donor with ovarian cancer. The CDR3 loop reads CASSWEQGANTGELFF. CDR3 in DNA: TGCGCCAGCAGCTGGGAACAGGGCGCGAACACCGGGGAGCTGTTTTTT. The full variable domain, completed using reference TRBV5-1 and TRBJ2-2, is KAGVTQTPRYLIKTRGQQVTLSCSPISGHRSVSWYQQTPGQGLQFLFEYFSETQRNKGNFPGRFSGRQFSNSRSEMNVSTLELGDSALYLCASSWEQGANTGELFFGEGSRLTVL.